The rows below give T cell receptor beta chains drawn from one sample of a study of cytomegalovirus exposure and HLA in healthy donors. Sequenced by immunoSEQ multiplex PCR; TCRdb stores in-frame clones only, minus some. The profile covers around 200,000 clones, with around 82% appearing a single time and 2.8% taken by the ten largest. Input material: PBMCs. Receptors were obtained from a woman between 18 and 29 years old in good health and CMV-seropositive. CDR3s include the opening cysteine and the closing phenylalanine or tryptophan. The order of the fields is D gene, J gene, V gene, clone size, CDR3 DNA, CDR3 protein. A D gene is named only where the DNA matches it firmly. Clone size is not always given. Where it is, it says once, few, many or a class for expanded clones.

d_call: TRBD1; j_call: TRBJ2-2; v_call: TRBV6-5; clone_size: once; cdr3_nt: TGTGCCACCCGGACAGGGGGGACAACCGGGGAGCTGTTTTTT; cdr3_aa: CATRTGGTTGELFF
d_call: TRBD2; j_call: TRBJ2-7; v_call: TRBV5-1; clone_size: few; cdr3_nt: TGCGCCAGCAGCTCCACTCCCACGGGACTAGTATACGAGCAGTACTTC; cdr3_aa: CASSSTPTGLVYEQYF
d_call: TRBD1; j_call: TRBJ1-5; v_call: TRBV19; clone_size: .; cdr3_nt: TGTGCCAGTACCCCAGACAGGGTAGGTCAGCCCCAGCATTTT; cdr3_aa: CASTPDRVGQPQHF
d_call: TRBD2; j_call: TRBJ2-3; v_call: TRBV5-1; clone_size: .; cdr3_nt: TGCGCCAGCAGCTCCAAGCGGGGCCTCACAGATACGCAGTATTTT; cdr3_aa: CASSSKRGLTDTQYF
d_call: .; j_call: TRBJ2-3; v_call: TRBV5-1; clone_size: .; cdr3_nt: TGCGCCAGCAGCTTGGGGAGTGGGGGCCCGTCAGATACGCAGTATTTT; cdr3_aa: CASSLGSGGPSDTQYF
d_call: TRBD2; j_call: TRBJ2-7; v_call: TRBV6-1; clone_size: .; cdr3_nt: TGTGCCAGCAGTGCCGGGACTAGCGGGGTTTCCTACGAGCAGTACTTC; cdr3_aa: CASSAGTSGVSYEQYF
d_call: TRBD2; j_call: TRBJ2-1; v_call: TRBV7-3; clone_size: .; cdr3_nt: TGTGCCAGCAGCCAAACTAGCGGGGGGTTCTACAATGAGCAGTTCTTC; cdr3_aa: CASSQTSGGFYNEQFF
d_call: TRBD1; j_call: TRBJ1-2; v_call: TRBV12-5; clone_size: .; cdr3_nt: TGTGCTACCCCCCGGACAGGTGCTCGTGGCTACACCTTC; cdr3_aa: CATPRTGARGYTF
d_call: .; j_call: TRBJ1-1; v_call: TRBV7-2; clone_size: .; cdr3_nt: TGTGCCAGCAGCTTAGATTCCCGCGAGGCTTTCTTT; cdr3_aa: CASSLDSREAFF
d_call: .; j_call: TRBJ1-2; v_call: TRBV6-6; clone_size: .; cdr3_nt: TGTGCCAGCAGCCGCGACAGCTCCATTGATGGCTACACCTTC; cdr3_aa: CASSRDSSIDGYTF
d_call: .; j_call: TRBJ1-1; v_call: TRBV2; clone_size: .; cdr3_nt: TGTGCCAGGGGGCCGGGGGTTCTCATGAACACTGAAGCTTTCTTT; cdr3_aa: CARGPGVLMNTEAFF
d_call: TRBD1; j_call: TRBJ1-2; v_call: TRBV19; clone_size: .; cdr3_nt: TGTGCCAGTACCCGAGAGGGGGCACCTTGGGCCTACACCTTC; cdr3_aa: CASTREGAPWAYTF
d_call: .; j_call: TRBJ2-3; v_call: TRBV7-3; clone_size: .; cdr3_nt: TGTGCCAGCAGCTTATCGGGTCTTAGCACAGATACGCAGTATTTT; cdr3_aa: CASSLSGLSTDTQYF
d_call: TRBD2; j_call: TRBJ2-3; v_call: TRBV5-1; clone_size: .; cdr3_nt: TGCGCCAGCAGCCCAAGGACTAGCGGGGGTTCAGATACGCAGTATTTT; cdr3_aa: CASSPRTSGGSDTQYF
d_call: TRBD2; j_call: TRBJ2-1; v_call: TRBV6-5; clone_size: .; cdr3_nt: TGTGCCACCCGAACCTCCGGGACTAGCAACAATGAGCAGTTCTTC; cdr3_aa: CATRTSGTSNNEQFF
d_call: TRBD1; j_call: TRBJ2-7; v_call: TRBV5-1; clone_size: .; cdr3_nt: TGCGCCAGCAGCTTGGGGGACAGGGGGCTCAAGCAGTACTTC; cdr3_aa: CASSLGDRGLKQYF
d_call: .; j_call: TRBJ2-3; v_call: TRBV19; clone_size: .; cdr3_nt: TGTGCCAGTATTGAGGCTGATACGCAGTATTTT; cdr3_aa: CASIEADTQYF
d_call: TRBD2; j_call: TRBJ2-3; v_call: TRBV5-4; clone_size: .; cdr3_nt: TGTGCCAGCAGGGCGGGGGGGGTTAGCACAGATACGCAGTATTTT; cdr3_aa: CASRAGGVSTDTQYF
d_call: .; j_call: TRBJ1-5; v_call: TRBV19; clone_size: .; cdr3_nt: TGTGCCAGTAGTCTGTTGGGGGCGGGCAATCAGCCCCAGCATTTT; cdr3_aa: CASSLLGAGNQPQHF
d_call: .; j_call: TRBJ1-2; v_call: TRBV10-3; clone_size: .; cdr3_nt: TGTGCCATCAGTGAAACCGAACGGTTCTATGGCTACACCTTC; cdr3_aa: CAISETERFYGYTF
d_call: .; j_call: TRBJ1-5; v_call: TRBV6-5; clone_size: once; cdr3_nt: TGTGCCAGCAGTCCGGTACAGGGCAATCAGCCCCAGCATTTT; cdr3_aa: CASSPVQGNQPQHF
d_call: .; j_call: TRBJ1-1; v_call: TRBV5-1; clone_size: .; cdr3_nt: TGCGCCAGCAGCCTGGGTGGCCCGATGGCTGAAGCTTTCTTT; cdr3_aa: CASSLGGPMAEAFF
d_call: TRBD1; j_call: TRBJ1-1; v_call: TRBV5-1; clone_size: .; cdr3_nt: TGCGCCAGCAGCTTCGACAGGGACACTGAAGCTTTCTTT; cdr3_aa: CASSFDRDTEAFF
d_call: TRBD1; j_call: TRBJ1-5; v_call: TRBV27; clone_size: .; cdr3_nt: TGTGCCAGCAGAGCAGGGGGGATAAATCAGCCCCAGCATTTT; cdr3_aa: CASRAGGINQPQHF
d_call: .; j_call: TRBJ2-4; v_call: TRBV2; clone_size: .; cdr3_nt: TGTGCCAGCAAGGAGAAAGGGGGTTTAAACATTCAGTACTTC; cdr3_aa: CASKEKGGLNIQYF
d_call: .; j_call: TRBJ1-2; v_call: TRBV7-3; clone_size: .; cdr3_nt: TGTGCCAGCAGCTCCCCCCCCTTCATGGGCGTTGTCTATGGCTACACCTTC; cdr3_aa: CASSSPPFMGVVYGYTF
d_call: .; j_call: TRBJ1-4; v_call: TRBV14; clone_size: .; cdr3_nt: TGTGCCAGCAGCCAAGATCTTGAGGGGAGGCTGTTTTTT; cdr3_aa: CASSQDLEGRLFF
d_call: TRBD2; j_call: TRBJ2-3; v_call: TRBV9; clone_size: few; cdr3_nt: TGTGCCAGCAGTTCTTATACTAGCGGGGGAACAGATACGCAGTATTTT; cdr3_aa: CASSSYTSGGTDTQYF
d_call: TRBD1; j_call: TRBJ1-2; v_call: TRBV5-1; clone_size: .; cdr3_nt: TGCGCCAGCAGCTCCGGGACAGGGCACTATGGCTACACCTTC; cdr3_aa: CASSSGTGHYGYTF
d_call: TRBD1; j_call: TRBJ2-3; v_call: TRBV5-4; clone_size: once; cdr3_nt: TGTGCCAGCAGCTTGGGGGACAGGGGCCCAGATACGCAGTATTTT; cdr3_aa: CASSLGDRGPDTQYF
d_call: TRBD2; j_call: TRBJ2-3; v_call: TRBV5-1; clone_size: .; cdr3_nt: TGCGCCAGCAGCTGGAGCGGGGGGGCCGCAGATACGCAGTATTTT; cdr3_aa: CASSWSGGAADTQYF
d_call: .; j_call: TRBJ1-1; v_call: TRBV19; clone_size: .; cdr3_nt: TGTGCCAGTAGTATCGGAGGGGTTCGGAACACTGAAGCTTTCTTT; cdr3_aa: CASSIGGVRNTEAFF
d_call: TRBD1; j_call: TRBJ1-2; v_call: TRBV2; clone_size: .; cdr3_nt: TGTGCCAGCAGTGGACAGGGCCGGGAGGGCTACACCTTC; cdr3_aa: CASSGQGREGYTF
d_call: .; j_call: TRBJ1-3; v_call: TRBV11-2; clone_size: .; cdr3_nt: TGTGCCAGCAGCTCAGGGTCTGGAAACACCATATATTTT; cdr3_aa: CASSSGSGNTIYF
d_call: .; j_call: TRBJ1-6; v_call: TRBV2; clone_size: .; cdr3_nt: TGTGCCAGCAGTTTGGAACAGTATAATTCACCCCTCCACTTT; cdr3_aa: CASSLEQYNSPLHF
d_call: .; j_call: TRBJ2-5; v_call: TRBV2; clone_size: .; cdr3_nt: TGTGCCAGCAGCAGCAACCCAGGGGCTGGGGAGACCCAGTACTTC; cdr3_aa: CASSSNPGAGETQYF
d_call: TRBD1; j_call: TRBJ2-3; v_call: TRBV11-2; clone_size: .; cdr3_nt: TGTGCCAGCAGCGTCCGACAGGGTTTAAGCACAGATACGCAGTATTTT; cdr3_aa: CASSVRQGLSTDTQYF
d_call: .; j_call: TRBJ1-5; v_call: TRBV29-1; clone_size: .; cdr3_nt: TGCAGCGTTGGGGCAGGCAATCAGCCCCAGCATTTT; cdr3_aa: CSVGAGNQPQHF
d_call: .; j_call: TRBJ1-3; v_call: TRBV7-9; clone_size: .; cdr3_nt: TGTGCCAGCAGCTTAGTTTCTGCAGGGGTCTCTGGAAACACCATATATTTT; cdr3_aa: CASSLVSAGVSGNTIYF
d_call: .; j_call: TRBJ1-5; v_call: TRBV7-9; clone_size: .; cdr3_nt: TGTGCCAGCAGCTTAGCGTCGGGGGAACAGCCCCAGCATTTT; cdr3_aa: CASSLASGEQPQHF